Below are 10 T cell receptor beta chains sequenced from a single sample in a study of T cells after yellow fever vaccination. TCRdb passed the 5' RACE reads through MiXCR, listing each CDR3 protein once. The table has around 350,000 distinct CDR3 sequences, about 9.9% seen once. The sequences come from PBMCs, collected on the day of the first yellow fever vaccination. These receptor sequences come from a man aged 18 to 29 who received the YFV17D yellow fever vaccine.

This clonotype showed up just a few times. The chain employs TRBV28 and TRBJ2-1; a possible D gene is TRBD1 (5 bases). The V end lost 3 bases, the J end lost 2 bases, and 11 bases lay between the germline ends. The CDR3 extends over 15 amino acids. Germline lookup yields CDR1 MDHEN and CDR2 SYDVKM. CDR3 coding DNA: TGTGCCAGCAGTTTCCAGGGTAGGCCCTACAATGAGCAGTTCTTC. Translation gives CASSFQGRPYNEQFF.

The rearrangement links TRBV5-1 to TRBJ2-7; 7 nucleotides line up with TRBD1. With V trimmed by 0 bases and J by 5 bases, 5 bases remained unmatched. The CDR3 loop spans 14 amino acids. Per the germline V gene, CDR1 is SGHRS and CDR2 is YFSETQ. CDR3 residues: CASSLATGLDEQYF. The CDR3 bases are TGCGCCAGCAGCTTGGCGACAGGGCTCGACGAGCAGTACTTC.

The V gene is TRBV6-2 or TRBV6-3, the J gene TRBJ2-7, with D uncertain. V was clipped by 7 bases and J by 3 bases, with 22 bases between them. Germline CDR1 reads MNHEY; CDR2 reads SVGEGT. This CDR3 has 16 amino acids. CDR3 amino acids: CASTPELRVRYYEQYF. CDR3 in DNA: TGTGCCAGCACCCCCGAATTAAGGGTGCGCTACTACGAGCAGTACTTC.

A few counts support this clonotype. The rearrangement joins TRBV20-1 to TRBJ2-3, with 15 nucleotides matching TRBD2. The CDR3 loop spans 18 amino acids. CDR1 and CDR2 (germline): DFQATT, SNEGSKA (reference sequence). V was pared by 4 bases and J by 1 base, with 9 bases of the junction left unmatched. The CDR3 DNA reads TGCAGTGCTAAAACAGGACTAGCGGGGGGGCGTGGCACAGATACGCAGTATTTT. Protein sequence: CSAKTGLAGGRGTDTQYF.

In its sample, this clonotype was seen a few times. In nucleotides, the CDR3 is TGTGCCAGTAGTGGGCTTACCAGGCGACGACCCACAGATACGCAGTATTTT. Translation gives CASSGLTRRRPTDTQYF. The genes are TRBV19 and TRBJ2-3; D call uncertain. From germline, CDR1 is LNHDA and CDR2 SQIVND (reference sequence). The CDR3 has 17 amino acids. With 5 bases removed from V and 2 bases from J, the gap between germline ends came to 20 bases.

The chain links TRBV7-2 to TRBJ2-5; D uncertain. V lost 5 bases and J 5 bases, leaving 15 bases between the germline ends. The CDR3 is 14 residues long. Per the germline V gene, CDR1 is SGHTA and CDR2 is FQGNSA. The CDR3 loop is CASSPRRGSETQYF. CDR3 coding DNA: TGTGCCAGCAGCCCCCGAAGAGGTTCCGAGACCCAGTACTTC.

J is TRBJ1-2 and V is TRBV5-1, with 8 bases matching TRBD1. The V and J ends lost 3 bases and 1 base, in that order; junction bases with no gene match: 5. CDR3 length equals 15 residues. CDR1 and CDR2 (germline): SGHRS, YFSETQ. In DNA, the CDR3 is TGCGCCAGCAGCTCCCTAGGACAGGGTAACTATGGCTACACCTTC. Amino acid sequence: CASSSLGQGNYGYTF.

The V gene is TRBV5-5, the J gene TRBJ2-1; D call uncertain. V lost 0 bases, J lost 0 bases, and 10 bases lay in between. This CDR3 spans 16 amino acids. CDR1 is SGHKS, CDR2 YYEKEE, per germline (reference sequence). CDR3 nucleotide sequence: TGTGCCAGCAGCTTGGAGTCTGCAGCCTCCTACAATGAGCAGTTCTTC. This gives the protein CASSLESAASYNEQFF.

This clonotype appeared many times. This chain connects TRBV7-2 to TRBJ2-3, with D possibly called TRBD1 or TRBD2 (5 bases each). CDR1 and CDR2 from the germline V gene are SGHTA and FQGNSA. The CDR3 runs 16 residues. V was clipped by 2 bases and J by 3 bases, with 15 bases between them. CDR3 residues: CASSLWGRRGTDTQYF. DNA for the CDR3: TGTGCCAGCAGCTTATGGGGACGAAGAGGGACAGATACGCAGTATTTT.

Many counts were recorded for this clonotype. The CDR3 reads CASSFSGEDTQYF. The DNA for the CDR3 is TGTGCCAGCAGTTTCTCCGGGGAAGATACGCAGTATTTT. V is TRBV6-6 and J is TRBJ2-3; possibly TRBD2 for D (5 bases). The CDR3 totals 13 residues. Germline assignment: CDR1 MNHNY and CDR2 SVGAGI (reference sequence). Trimming pared 4 bases from V and 5 bases from J, leaving 10 bases between.